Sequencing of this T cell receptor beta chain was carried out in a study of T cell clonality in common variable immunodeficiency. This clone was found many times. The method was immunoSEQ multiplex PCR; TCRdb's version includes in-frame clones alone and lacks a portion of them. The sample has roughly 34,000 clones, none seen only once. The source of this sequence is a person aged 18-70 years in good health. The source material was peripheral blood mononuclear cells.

The CDR3 protein is CAIARTGEMRGYTF. The CDR3 DNA, read in part, is TGTGCCATCGCCCGTACAGGGGAAATGCGCGGC. The gene calls are TRBV10-3 and TRBJ1-2, with 7 nucleotides matching TRBD1. Read data end 3 residues before the CDR3 end; the end is taken from the germline J gene. From germline, CDR1 is ENHRY and CDR2 SYGVKD. This CDR3 has 14 amino acids.